This T cell receptor beta chain is drawn from a study of T cells in Graves' hyperthyroidism and ophthalmopathy. Broader study findings: Blood also contained most expanded thyroid clonotypes above 0.001. A model of 13 V-J pairs discriminated ophthalmopathy from stable hyperthyroidism.

Individuals with ophthalmopathy presented a Clinical Activity Score of at least 3, a NOSPECS grade of at least 4 and a duration under 3 months. The PBMCs studied were ones that came from about 9.9 ml fresh peripheral blood. This clonotype was detected many times. Its target is unknown. In germline, CDR1 is GTSNPN, CDR2 SVGIG (reference sequence). The junction had 18 bases not matched to a gene; V was cut back by 6 bases and J by 7 bases. The CDR3 is 16 residues long. Researchers took RNA transcripts and amplified the TCR beta CDR3 regions from them. HTBI primers drove first-round RT-PCR of the TCR CDR3. TCRdb used MiXCR to reprocess the multiplex PCR reads, holding one entry per CDR3 protein. The data hold hundreds of thousands of distinct CDR3 sequences, with 15% to 20% observed a single time.

This chain joins TRBV30 and TRBJ1-3; 7 bases agree with TRBD1. The receptor was isolated from a woman aged 40 to 50 with Graves' ophthalmopathy. Sequencing was performed on blood. CDR3 amino acids: CACRRRGPNVWNTIYF. DNA of the CDR3: TGTGCCTGTCGGAGAAGGGGGCCAAACGTTTGGAACACCATATATTTT.